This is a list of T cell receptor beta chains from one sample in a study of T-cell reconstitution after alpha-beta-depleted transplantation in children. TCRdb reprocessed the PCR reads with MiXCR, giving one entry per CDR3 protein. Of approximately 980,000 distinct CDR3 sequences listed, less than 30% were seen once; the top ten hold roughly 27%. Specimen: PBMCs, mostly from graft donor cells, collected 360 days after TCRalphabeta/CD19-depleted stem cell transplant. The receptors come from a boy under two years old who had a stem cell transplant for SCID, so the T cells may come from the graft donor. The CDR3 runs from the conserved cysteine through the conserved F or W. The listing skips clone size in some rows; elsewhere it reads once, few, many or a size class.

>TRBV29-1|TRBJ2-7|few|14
CSVVEVEKPKEQYF
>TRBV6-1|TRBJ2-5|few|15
CASSPRGLRRETQYF
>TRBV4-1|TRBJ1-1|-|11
CASSHSGRLFF
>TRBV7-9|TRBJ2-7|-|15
CASSFSAGGLHEQYF
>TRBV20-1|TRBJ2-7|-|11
CSARTTPKQYF
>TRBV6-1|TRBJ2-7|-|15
CASSRGGTGGAKQYF
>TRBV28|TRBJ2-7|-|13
CASDRGESYEQYF
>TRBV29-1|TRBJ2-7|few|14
CSVDGQGSPYEQYF
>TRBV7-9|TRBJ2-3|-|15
CASSLGEVSTDTQYF
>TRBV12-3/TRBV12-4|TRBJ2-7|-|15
CASSSQPGPTYEQYF
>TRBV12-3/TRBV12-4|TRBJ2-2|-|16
CASRGSLAGGPGELFF
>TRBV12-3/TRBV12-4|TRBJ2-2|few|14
CASRTLGDTGELFF
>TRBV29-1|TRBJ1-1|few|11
CSVVLGTEAFF
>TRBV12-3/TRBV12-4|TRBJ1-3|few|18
CASSSDRGRVVVGNTIYF
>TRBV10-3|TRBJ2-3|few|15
CAISDVGGSTDTQYF
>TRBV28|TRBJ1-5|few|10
CASSSEPQHF
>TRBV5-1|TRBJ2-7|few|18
CASSLGTATTASSYEQYF
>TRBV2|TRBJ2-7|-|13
CASSEAAGLEQYF
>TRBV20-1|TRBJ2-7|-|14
CSATRWPHSYEQYF
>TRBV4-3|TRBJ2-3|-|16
CASSPSPTSEADTQYF
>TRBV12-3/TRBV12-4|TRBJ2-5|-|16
CASSGVRGGRAETQYF
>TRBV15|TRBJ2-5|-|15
CATSTSGGFQETQYF
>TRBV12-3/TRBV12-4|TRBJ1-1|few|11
CASNRGGEAFF
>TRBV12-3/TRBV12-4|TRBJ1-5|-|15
CASSSGLDRNQPQHF
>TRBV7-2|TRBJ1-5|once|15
CASGQGALPNQPQHF
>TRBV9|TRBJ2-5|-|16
CASSPQTSVNQETQYF
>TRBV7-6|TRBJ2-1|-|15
CASSPPRRQRNEQFF
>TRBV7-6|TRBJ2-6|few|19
CASSLVRSVALSGANVLTF
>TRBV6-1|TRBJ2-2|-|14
CASKIQGSTGELFF
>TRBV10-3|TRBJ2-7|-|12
CAISLRGYEQYF